The rows below give T cell receptor beta chains drawn from one sample of a study of T cells in Graves' hyperthyroidism and ophthalmopathy. TCRdb re-called the multiplex PCR reads with MiXCR, one entry per CDR3 protein. The sample lists under 550,000 distinct CDR3 sequences, about 20% occurring once. The sample comprised blood. All receptors derive from a man aged 35-49 years with Graves' ophthalmopathy. Each CDR3 is given with its conserved first and last residue. The order of the fields is V gene, D gene, J gene, clone size, CDR3 DNA, CDR3 protein. The D gene is left open where the match is weak. Size tells how often a clone was seen (once, few, many) or the class of an expanded clone, and some rows leave it out.

TRBV11-3,-,TRBJ2-1,many,TGTGCCAGCAGCTTAGCGGGTACCGAGTCCTACAATGAGCAGTTCTTC,CASSLAGTESYNEQFF
TRBV20-1,TRBD1,TRBJ1-4,many,TGCAGTGCGCGTGACAGGGTGGAAAAACTGTTTTTT,CSARDRVEKLFF
TRBV19,TRBD2,TRBJ2-1,-,TGTGCCAGTAGCATTTCCGGGACTAGATACAATGAGCAGTTCTTC,CASSISGTRYNEQFF
TRBV29-1,-,TRBJ1-2,-,TGCAGCGTTCCCCGAAGCATCCCAGGCTATGGCTACACCTTC,CSVPRSIPGYGYTF
TRBV15,-,TRBJ2-5,few,TGTGCCACCAGCAGCATTAAAGAGACCCAGTACTTC,CATSSIKETQYF
TRBV28,-,TRBJ1-1,once,TGTGCCAGCAGTGGATGGGGGGTAGGGAACACTGAAGCTTTCTTT,CASSGWGVGNTEAFF
TRBV7-8,-,TRBJ2-1,-,TGTGCCAGCAGTCATAGCTCCTACAATGAGCAGTTCTTC,CASSHSSYNEQFF
TRBV4-3,-,TRBJ1-2,few,TGCGCCAGCAGCGAGGAGCAGTCCTATGGCTACACCTTC,CASSEEQSYGYTF
TRBV11-2,-,TRBJ1-2,many,TGTGCCAGCAGCTTGGGGGATCTGGATGGCTACACCTTC,CASSLGDLDGYTF
TRBV6-1,-,TRBJ1-2,few,TGTGCCAGCAGTGACAGGCTGAGTGGCTACACCTTC,CASSDRLSGYTF
TRBV24-1,-,TRBJ2-2,many,TGTGCATGCGGGGGCAACACCGGGGAGCTGTTTTTT,CACGGNTGELFF
TRBV4-2,TRBD1,TRBJ1-5,-,TGTGCCAGCAGCCCCCAGAAGGACAGGGGCTTCAATCAGCCCCAGCATTTT,CASSPQKDRGFNQPQHF
TRBV5-6,TRBD1,TRBJ2-7,-,TGTGCCAGCAGGCTTGGACAGGGGGGATCCTACGAGCAGTACTTC,CASRLGQGGSYEQYF
TRBV4-3,-,TRBJ1-1,-,TGCGCCAGCAGCCAAGATCGAGGGCCCACTGAAGCTTTCTTT,CASSQDRGPTEAFF
TRBV18,TRBD1,TRBJ1-1,few,TGTGCCGGACAGGACACTTGGGGCACTGAAGCTTTCTTT,CAGQDTWGTEAFF
TRBV5-1,TRBD1,TRBJ2-2,-,TGCGCCAGCAGCTTATCCCTTCAGGGGGACGGGACCGGGGAGCTGTTTTTT,CASSLSLQGDGTGELFF
TRBV3-1,-,TRBJ2-7,few,TGTGCCAGCAGCCAACCAGGGTCGGACGAGCAGTACTTC,CASSQPGSDEQYF
TRBV20-1,-,TRBJ2-3,few,TGCAGTGCTAGAGAGCCTATAGGGGATACGCAGTATTTT,CSAREPIGDTQYF
TRBV10-3,TRBD2,TRBJ2-3,-,TGTGCCATCGCCCTAGCGGAAGCCACAGATACGCAGTATTTT,CAIALAEATDTQYF
TRBV25-1,-,TRBJ2-1,-,TGTGCCAGCAGTGGGTACCGGGACCACAATGAGCAGTTCTTC,CASSGYRDHNEQFF
TRBV12-3/TRBV12-4,-,TRBJ2-1,few,TGTGCCAGCAGTTGGTGGGATGAGCAGTTCTTC,CASSWWDEQFF
TRBV6-1,-,TRBJ2-1,many,TGTGCCAGCAGGGCCCCAGGGTATGAGCAGTTCTTC,CASRAPGYEQFF
TRBV6-5,-,TRBJ2-1,few,TGTGCCAGCAGTTACTCACCTGGCGACTACAGCAATGAGCAGTTCTTC,CASSYSPGDYSNEQFF
TRBV7-2,TRBD2,TRBJ2-7,few,TGTGCCAGCAGCTTCGCGGGAGGGGCGTCCTACGAGCAGTACTTC,CASSFAGGASYEQYF
TRBV28,-,TRBJ2-7,-,TGTGCCAGCCGCGGACGGGAGATCGTGAACGAGCAGTGCTTC,CASRGREIVNEQCF
TRBV10-3,-,TRBJ2-7,-,TGTGCCATCAGCTCATTAACTCGGGACCGGTCTAACTCCTACGAGCAGTACTTC,CAISSLTRDRSNSYEQYF
TRBV11-3,-,TRBJ1-2,-,TGTGCCAGCAGCACCGAGGCGGGGTATGGCTACACCTTC,CASSTEAGYGYTF
TRBV30,TRBD2,TRBJ2-3,-,TGTGCCTGGAGTTTGGGACTAGGGACTACAGATACGCAGTATTTT,CAWSLGLGTTDTQYF
TRBV30,-,TRBJ2-7,many,TGTGCCTGGAATAGCGGATTGGGGAATTACGAGCAGTACTTC,CAWNSGLGNYEQYF